This T cell receptor (beta chain) was sequenced during a study of read filtering for tumor transcriptome and immune sequencing. V gave up 6 bases and J gave up 5 bases, with 13 bases separating them. This CDR3 has 12 residues. Germline V gene lookup returns CDR1 DFQATT and CDR2 SNEGSKA (reference sequence). This clonotype was counted at least ten times. This library used approximately 0.4 ug RNA and molecular barcoded adaptors spanning alpha/delta and beta/gamma chains. TCRdb re-called the reads with MiXCR, one entry per CDR3 protein. The data show 35,000 to 40,000 distinct CDR3 sequences, with about 13% seen just once and about 36% held by the top ten.

V is TRBV20-1 and J is TRBJ2-5; D may be TRBD2 (5 bases). This clonotype originated in a donor aged 40 or over with multiple myeloma. Sequenced sample: a population of CD138-negative cells sorted from bone marrow. The CDR3 nucleotides are TGCAGTGCCAATCTGGAGGTGGAGACCCAGTACTTC. Encoded protein: CSANLEVETQYF.